This is a list of T cell receptor beta chains from one sample in a study of T cells in Graves' hyperthyroidism and ophthalmopathy. TCRdb re-called the multiplex PCR reads with MiXCR, one entry per CDR3 protein. This sample has roughly 510,000 distinct CDR3 sequences, with around 43% found just once. Sequencing input: peripheral blood or thyroid tissue (not recorded which). These receptors originate from an adult woman with Graves' disease, either hyperthyroidism or ophthalmopathy (not recorded which). Each CDR3 is given with its conserved first and last residue. D genes are given only for firm matches. Part of the rows lack a size; the others show once, few, many or a class for expanded clones.

>.|TRBV25-1|TRBJ2-2|.
TGTGCCAGCGGTAGGGCGGAGATTACCGGGGAGCTGATTTTT
CASGRAEITGELIF
>.|TRBV6-5|TRBJ1-1|.
TGTGCCAGCAGATTAGAAAATTTTGAGAGCACTGAAGCTTTCTTT
CASRLENFESTEAFF
>.|TRBV6-1|TRBJ1-5|many
TGTGCCAGCATGGAGATCGGGGGAGCTAATCAGCCCCAGCATTTT
CASMEIGGANQPQHF
>.|TRBV15|TRBJ2-7|many
TGTGCCACCGTCCCCCCAAATTGGTGCTACGAGCAGTACTTC
CATVPPNWCYEQYF
>.|TRBV10-2|TRBJ1-1|few
TGTGCCAGCTCACCAGTGACCAGACTTGGCACTGAAGCTTTCTTT
CASSPVTRLGTEAFF
>.|TRBV5-1|TRBJ1-1|once
TGCGCCAGCAGTTGGGGTACGGACACTGAAGCTTTCTTT
CASSWGTDTEAFF
>TRBD1|TRBV25-1|TRBJ1-1|.
TGTGCCAGCAGGGGGACAGGGGGTGGGAACACTGAAGCTTTCTTT
CASRGTGGGNTEAFF
>.|TRBV20-1|TRBJ1-5|few
TGCAGTGCTAGAGGTGGGGGGGCGTACAATCAGCCCCAGCATTTT
CSARGGGAYNQPQHF
>TRBD2|TRBV20-1|TRBJ2-5|.
TGCAGCGCTAGAGTGAGACTAGCGGGAGCAATGGGGGAGACCCAGTACTTC
CSARVRLAGAMGETQYF
>.|TRBV10-3|TRBJ1-1|few
TGTGCCATCGGGGGGGGCGTAGCGAACACTGAAGCTTTCTTT
CAIGGGVANTEAFF
>TRBD1|TRBV20-1|TRBJ1-2|.
TGCAGTGTTTTAGACAGGGGGAACGGCTACACCTTC
CSVLDRGNGYTF
>.|TRBV7-6|TRBJ1-1|.
TGTGCCAGCAGCAGACGTCGCGGGAGTGAAGCTTTCTTT
CASSRRRGSEAFF
>.|TRBV5-1|TRBJ2-7|many
TGCGCCAGCAGCTTGCAGGGACAAGCCTACGAGCAGTACTTC
CASSLQGQAYEQYF
>.|TRBV29-1|TRBJ1-1|once
TGCAGCGTTGAAGATCGGATTGCCGAAGCTTTCTTT
CSVEDRIAEAFF
>.|TRBV15|TRBJ1-1|.
TGTGCCACCAGCAGATACCCCCGGGGAGGGAACACTGAAGCTTTCTTT
CATSRYPRGGNTEAFF
>TRBD1|TRBV29-1|TRBJ1-2|.
TGCGGCGTTGAACGGACAGGCCGCAACCATGGCTACACCTTC
CGVERTGRNHGYTF
>TRBD1|TRBV10-3|TRBJ1-5|.
TGTGCCATCAGTGAGTCCCTGGGACAGGGTCATCAGCCCCAGCATTTT
CAISESLGQGHQPQHF
>TRBD1|TRBV5-5|TRBJ1-1|few
TGTGCCAGCAGTGAAAAAAGGGGACAGGCAGAAGCTTTCTTT
CASSEKRGQAEAFF
>.|TRBV4-1|TRBJ2-2|.
TGCGCCAGCAGCCAAGAGCCGGGCACCGGGGAGCTGTTTTTT
CASSQEPGTGELFF
>TRBD2|TRBV9|TRBJ2-5|.
TGTGCCAGCAGCGCCGGGACTAGACAACAAGAGACCCAGTACTTC
CASSAGTRQQETQYF
>.|TRBV6-5|TRBJ2-7|.
TGTGCCAGCAGTACACCGGGATCACCCAGCTTC
CASSTPGSPSF
>.|TRBV20-1|TRBJ1-2|many
TGCAGTGCGCCTCCGGGACCGCAGTTCTATGGCTACACCTTC
CSAPPGPQFYGYTF
>TRBD1|TRBV4-1|TRBJ2-7|few
TGCGCCAGCAGCCAAGATCTGGGGACAGGGGCGACCTACGAGCAGTACTTC
CASSQDLGTGATYEQYF
>TRBD1|TRBV11-2|TRBJ1-1|many
TGTGCCAGCAGCTTAGAGGCAGGGGGCCACACTGAAGCTTTCTTT
CASSLEAGGHTEAFF
>.|TRBV7-9|TRBJ2-2|few
TGTGCCAGCAGCCAAGAGCCCGGAGGTCGGAGGGTCGGGGAGCTGTTTTTT
CASSQEPGGRRVGELFF
>.|TRBV6-2/TRBV6-3|TRBJ1-1|many
TGTGCCAGCAGCTATCAGAGGTGGGGCACTGAAGCTTTCTTT
CASSYQRWGTEAFF
>.|TRBV5-1|TRBJ2-7|.
TGCGCCAGCAGCTTCGTTGGAGGGAGTAATCCCGAGCAGTACTTC
CASSFVGGSNPEQYF
>.|TRBV7-3|TRBJ2-3|.
TGTGCCAGCAGCCCCGGAGGGACAGATACGCAGTATTTT
CASSPGGTDTQYF
>.|TRBV2|TRBJ1-6|.
TGTGCCAGCAGGACGGCGCTAGGGTCACCCATCCACTTT
CASRTALGSPIHF
>.|TRBV29-1|TRBJ2-2|few
TGCAGCGTTGGGACTCTGAAGGGCGGGGAGCTGTTTTTT
CSVGTLKGGELFF
>.|TRBV4-1|TRBJ1-2|many
TGCGCCAGCAGCGGCCGGGACGCCGGCTATGGCTACACCTTC
CASSGRDAGYGYTF
>.|TRBV5-6|TRBJ2-7|many
TGTGCCAGCAGCCATTTATACGAGCAGTACTTC
CASSHLYEQYF
>.|TRBV6-5|TRBJ2-2|many
TGTGCCAGCAGTACTACCAACACCGGGGAGCTGTTTTTT
CASSTTNTGELFF
>.|TRBV29-1|TRBJ1-1|once
TGCAGCGGGGGGAGGCAACGGAACACTGAAGCTTTCTTT
CSGGRQRNTEAFF
>.|TRBV7-9|TRBJ1-2|few
TGTGCCAGCAGCTCGGACAAGCGAGGCTACACCTTC
CASSSDKRGYTF
>.|TRBV5-6|TRBJ2-5|few
TGTGCCAGCAGGGTCCGGGTCGCTGGGGAGACCCAGTACTTC
CASRVRVAGETQYF
>.|TRBV20-1|TRBJ1-4|.
TGCAGTGCTAGGGAGGGACAAAAAGAAAAACTGTTTTTT
CSAREGQKEKLFF
>.|TRBV20-1|TRBJ1-5|.
TGCAGTGGGGCGGTTCAAGAGACCCAGCATTTT
CSGAVQETQHF
>TRBD2|TRBV10-3|TRBJ2-6|.
TGTGCCTCAACTAGCGGGAGCAAAACTGGGGCCAACGTCCTGACTTTC
CASTSGSKTGANVLTF
>.|TRBV20-1|TRBJ1-5|many
TGCAGTGCTAGGATCGGGGGGGAATTCAATCAGCCCCAGCATTTT
CSARIGGEFNQPQHF
>TRBD1|TRBV5-1|TRBJ1-5|.
TGCGCCAGCAGCTACGGGACAGCACCTGGTCAGCCCCAGCATTTT
CASSYGTAPGQPQHF
>.|TRBV5-1|TRBJ2-5|.
TGCGCCAGCAGCATTCAGGAGACACAAGAGACCCAGTACTTC
CASSIQETQETQYF
>TRBD1|TRBV29-1|TRBJ1-1|.
TGCAGCGTTGAAGGACAGGGTTACACTGAAGCTTTCTTT
CSVEGQGYTEAFF
>.|TRBV5-1|TRBJ1-2|many
TGCGCCAGCAGCTGGGGGGCAGGCACCTCGGGTGGCTACACCTTC
CASSWGAGTSGGYTF
>TRBD1|TRBV29-1|TRBJ1-2|few
TGCAGCTCCGACCCGCTGGGACAGGGAACTTACTATGGCTACACCTTC
CSSDPLGQGTYYGYTF
>.|TRBV7-9|TRBJ2-5|many
TGTGCCAGCAGTCCAGGGAGGGAGACCCAGTACTTC
CASSPGRETQYF
>.|TRBV20-1|TRBJ2-3|few
TGCACCCCAGCCCCAACAGATACGCAGTATTTT
CTPAPTDTQYF
>TRBD1|TRBV29-1|TRBJ2-7|.
TGCAGCACAGGGGAATCATACGAGCAGTACTTC
CSTGESYEQYF
>.|TRBV10-3|TRBJ2-6|.
TGTGCCAACGCGGGACAGATGAACTCTGGGGCCAACGTCCTGACTTTC
CANAGQMNSGANVLTF
>TRBD2|TRBV6-5|TRBJ2-2|few
TGTGCCAGCAAGGCTAGCGGGAGCGACACCGGGGAGCTGTTTTTT
CASKASGSDTGELFF
>TRBD2|TRBV7-2|TRBJ2-6|few
TGTGCCAGCGGACTGGCGGGGGGCTCTGGGGCCAACGTCCTGACTTTC
CASGLAGGSGANVLTF
>.|TRBV4-3|TRBJ1-3|many
TGCGCCAGCAGCCCACAGGTGGCGGGAAACACCATATATTTT
CASSPQVAGNTIYF